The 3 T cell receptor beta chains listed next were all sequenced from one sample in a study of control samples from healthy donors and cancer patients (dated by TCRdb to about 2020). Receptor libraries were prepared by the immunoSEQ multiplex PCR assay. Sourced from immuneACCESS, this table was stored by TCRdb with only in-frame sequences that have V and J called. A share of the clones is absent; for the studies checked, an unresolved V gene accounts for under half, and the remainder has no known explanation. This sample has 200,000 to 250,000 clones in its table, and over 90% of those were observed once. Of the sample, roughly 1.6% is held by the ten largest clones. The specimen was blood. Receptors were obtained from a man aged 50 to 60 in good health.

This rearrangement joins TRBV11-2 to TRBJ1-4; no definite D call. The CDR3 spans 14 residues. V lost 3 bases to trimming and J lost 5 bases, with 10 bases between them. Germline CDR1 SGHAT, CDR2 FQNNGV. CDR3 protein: CASSFTRVNEKLFF. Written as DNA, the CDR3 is TGTGCCAGCAGCTTTACCAGAGTAAATGAAAAACTGTTTTTT.

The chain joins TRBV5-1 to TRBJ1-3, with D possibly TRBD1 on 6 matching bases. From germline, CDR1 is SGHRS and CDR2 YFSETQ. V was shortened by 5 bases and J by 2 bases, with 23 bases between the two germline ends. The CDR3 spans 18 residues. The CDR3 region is CASSFRPDGGAPGNTIYF. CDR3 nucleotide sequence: TGCGCCAGCAGTTTTAGGCCTGATGGGGGGGCGCCTGGAAACACCATATATTTT.

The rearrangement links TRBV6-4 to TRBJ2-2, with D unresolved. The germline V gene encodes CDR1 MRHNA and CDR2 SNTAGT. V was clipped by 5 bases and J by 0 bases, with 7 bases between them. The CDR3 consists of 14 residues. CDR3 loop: CASSSPPNTGELFF. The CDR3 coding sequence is TGTGCCAGCAGTTCCCCACCGAACACCGGGGAGCTGTTTTTT.